Listed below are T cell receptor beta chains from one sample, sequenced in a study of human T cells and chemical hapten exposure. TCRdb re-analysed the RACE reads in MiXCR, keeping a single row per CDR3 protein. The sample contains 75,000 to 100,000 distinct CDR3 sequences, around 12% of which appear only once. Specimen: whole blood, collected in connection with sensitization to the hapten diphenylcyclopropenone (DPC). These receptors were taken from a woman between 35 and 50 years old with alopecia areata. Some clones in this sample may be carry-over from other donors' samples. The CDR3 runs from the conserved cysteine through the conserved F or W. Each record gives: J gene, V gene, CDR3 protein.

J: TRBJ1-1
V: TRBV3-1
CDR3: CASSPEGTVAFF

J: TRBJ2-3
V: TRBV7-6
CDR3: CASSQDTGGPYTQYF

J: TRBJ2-7
V: TRBV6-5
CDR3: CASSYSFFIGQSYEQYF

J: TRBJ2-7
V: TRBV12-3/TRBV12-4
CDR3: CASSYPRAHEQYF

J: TRBJ1-6
V: TRBV20-1
CDR3: CSARDKGSPLHF

J: TRBJ2-7
V: TRBV24-1
CDR3: CATSDSRGRSSYEQYF

J: TRBJ2-2
V: TRBV4-3
CDR3: CASSHQSGELFF

J: TRBJ2-1
V: TRBV7-2
CDR3: CASSPIGGLAGSYNEQFF

J: TRBJ1-2
V: TRBV20-1
CDR3: CSAAGTAYGYTF

J: TRBJ2-7
V: TRBV29-1
CDR3: CSAGGPGPSYEQYF

J: TRBJ2-3
V: TRBV2
CDR3: CASRRSGSGADTQYF

J: TRBJ2-1
V: TRBV5-6
CDR3: CASSLVWSALAGGPANEQFF

J: TRBJ2-2
V: TRBV29-1
CDR3: CSVLLAGGTPGELFF